This T cell receptor beta chain was documented in a study of T cell responses to AZD1222 COVID-19 vaccine. Across the study: Analyses pooled second doses at about 4 or about 12 weeks. Study-level findings and limits: The study identified only five or six AZD1222 recipients as seropositive at baseline.

About this clone itself: What it recognizes is unknown.

The method was immunoSEQ multiplex PCR; TCRdb's version includes in-frame clones alone and lacks a portion of them. The sample has tens of thousands of clones; around 90% are singletons. Germline CDR1 is LGHDT and CDR2 is YNNKEL (reference sequence). V lost 3 bases and J lost 5; bases outside the gene matches: 10. The CDR3 spans 17 residues. The source was peripheral blood, collected on day 0 of AZD1222 vaccination. The rearrangement joins TRBV3-1 (or the pseudogene TRBV3-2) to TRBJ2-1, with 10 bases lining up with TRBD2. The sequence was obtained from an adult in good health. CDR3 region: CASSHRRGTSVHNEQFF. CDR3 DNA: TGTGCCAGCAGCCACAGGAGGGGGACTAGCGTTCACAATGAGCAGTTCTTC.